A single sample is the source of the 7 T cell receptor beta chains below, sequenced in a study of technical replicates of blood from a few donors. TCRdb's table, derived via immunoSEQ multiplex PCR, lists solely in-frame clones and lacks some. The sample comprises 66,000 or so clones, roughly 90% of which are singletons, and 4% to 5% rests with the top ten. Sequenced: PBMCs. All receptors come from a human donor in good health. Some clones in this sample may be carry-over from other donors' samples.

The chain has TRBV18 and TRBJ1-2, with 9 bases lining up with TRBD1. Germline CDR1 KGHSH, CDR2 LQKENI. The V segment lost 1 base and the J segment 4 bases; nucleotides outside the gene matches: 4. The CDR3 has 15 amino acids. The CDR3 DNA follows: TGTGCCAGCTCACCACGACAGGGGGATATCTATGGCTACACCTTC. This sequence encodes CASSPRQGDIYGYTF.

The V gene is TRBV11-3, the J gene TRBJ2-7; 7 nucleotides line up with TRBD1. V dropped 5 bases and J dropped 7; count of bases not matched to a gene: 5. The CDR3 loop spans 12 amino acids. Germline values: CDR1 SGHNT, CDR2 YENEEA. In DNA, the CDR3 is TGTGCCAGCAGCAACAGGGGAAGTGAGCAGTACTTC. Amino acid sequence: CASSNRGSEQYF.

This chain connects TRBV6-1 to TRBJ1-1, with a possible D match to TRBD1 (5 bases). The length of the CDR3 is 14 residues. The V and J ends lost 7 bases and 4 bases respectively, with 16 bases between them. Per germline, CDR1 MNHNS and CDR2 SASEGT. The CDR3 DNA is TGTGCCAGCACGCATAGGGGCCTCGGCACTGAAGCTTTCTTT. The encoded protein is CASTHRGLGTEAFF.

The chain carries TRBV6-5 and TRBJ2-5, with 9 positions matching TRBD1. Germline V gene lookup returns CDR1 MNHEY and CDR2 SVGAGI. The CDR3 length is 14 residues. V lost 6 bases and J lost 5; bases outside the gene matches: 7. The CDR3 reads CASRPNRGRETQYF. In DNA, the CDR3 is TGTGCCAGCAGACCCAACAGGGGGCGTGAGACCCAGTACTTC.

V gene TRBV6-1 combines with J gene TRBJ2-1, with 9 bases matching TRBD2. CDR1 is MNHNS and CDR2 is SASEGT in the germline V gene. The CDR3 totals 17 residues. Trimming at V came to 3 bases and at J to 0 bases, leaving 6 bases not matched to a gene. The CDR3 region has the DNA TGTGCCAGCAGTGACACGATTAGCGGGAGCTCCTACAATGAGCAGTTCTTC. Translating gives CASSDTISGSSYNEQFF.

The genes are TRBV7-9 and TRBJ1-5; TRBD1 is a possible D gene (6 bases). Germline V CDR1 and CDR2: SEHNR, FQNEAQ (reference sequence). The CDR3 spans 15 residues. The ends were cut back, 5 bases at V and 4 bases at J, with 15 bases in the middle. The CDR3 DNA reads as TGTGCCAGCAGCCCCACGGCAGGGGTTAATCAGCCCCAGCATTTT. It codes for CASSPTAGVNQPQHF. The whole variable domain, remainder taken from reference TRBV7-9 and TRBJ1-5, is DTGVSQNPRHKITKRGQNVTFRCDPISEHNRLYWYRQTLGQGPEFLTYFQNEAQLEKSRLLSDRFSAERPKGSFSTLEIQRTEQGDSAMYLCASSPTAGVNQPQHFGDGTRLSIL.

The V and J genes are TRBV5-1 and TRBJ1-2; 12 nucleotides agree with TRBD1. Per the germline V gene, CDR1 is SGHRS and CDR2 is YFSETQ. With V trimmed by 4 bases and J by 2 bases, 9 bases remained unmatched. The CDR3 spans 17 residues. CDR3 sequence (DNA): TGCGCCAGCAGCCAGCCCGGGACAGGGGGCGGCAACTATGGCTACACCTTC. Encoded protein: CASSQPGTGGGNYGYTF.